This T cell receptor (beta chain) is from a study of T cells after yellow fever vaccination. The CDR3 sequence is 15 residues long. Germline V gene data show CDR1 as MNHEY and CDR2 as SVGAGI. Trimming took 5 bases from V and 3 from J, leaving 15 bases between them. TCRdb called the 5' RACE reads again in MiXCR, with one record for every CDR3 protein. The sample comprises fewer than 500,000 distinct CDR3 sequences, roughly 20% of which are singletons, and about 18% rests with the top ten. The sequenced sample was PBMCs, obtained before the yellow fever booster vaccination. The sequence derives from a man aged 18 to 29 who received the YFV17D yellow fever vaccine. The rearrangement links TRBV6-5 to TRBJ2-3; TRBD1 is a possible D gene (6 bases). The CDR3 sequence: CASSHTGSKTDTQYF. As DNA, the CDR3 is TGTGCCAGCAGTCATACAGGGAGTAAGACAGATACGCAGTATTTT.